This T cell receptor (beta chain) was recorded in a study of CD8+ T cells in alopecia areata. Following RNA extraction, reverse transcription yielded cDNA that acted as the sequencing template. Profiling relied on immunoSEQ multiplex PCR, and the TCRdb table lists in-frame clones only, not all of them. The sample lists approximately 180,000 clones; less than 70% were seen once. Treatment noted: oral pan-JAK inhibitor, 5-10 mg twice daily. This material consisted of CD8+ T cells sorted from blood, taken at week 24, from a patient treated with tofacitinib. The source of this sequence is a human donor with alopecia areata.

The DNA for the CDR3 is TGTGCCAGCAGTGGAGATAACTATGGCTACACCTTC. Amino acid sequence: CASSGDNYGYTF. The chain joins TRBV25-1 to TRBJ1-2; D is ambiguous. The CDR3 extends over 12 amino acids. The V end was cut by 4 bases, the J end by 1 base, with 4 bases between. CDR1 is MGHDK, CDR2 SYGVNS, per germline.